This T cell receptor (beta chain) was captured in a study of beta chain features in type 1 diabetes. Regarding this clone: Its antigen is unknown.

Trimming shortened V by 2 bases and J by 6 bases, and 14 bases separated the two germline ends. The CDR3 contains 15 residues. Germline V gives CDR1 MNHNY, CDR2 SVGAGI (reference sequence). Overall study findings and caveats: Among patients with Type 1 diabetes, TCRB CDR3s were moderately but significantly shorter in every one of the four CD4+ subsets.

The entirety of the isolated RNA underwent reverse transcription, so expressed TCRB transcripts were sequenced. Measured with immunoSEQ multiplex PCR; TCRdb has only the in-frame clones, and not every one. The table lists roughly 150,000 clones, 50% to 70% of them singletons. Sequencing was carried out using naive CD4+ T cells from blood. The receptor's source is a man aged 25-45 years with type 1 diabetes. This chain links TRBV6-6 with TRBJ2-1; D may be TRBD1 (6 bases). Written as DNA, the CDR3 is TGTGCCAGCAGTTACGGGGGCACGTATGGCAATGAGCAGTTCTTC. Residues: CASSYGGTYGNEQFF.